This T cell receptor beta chain was sequenced for a study of regulatory T cells in long-lasting Graves disease. In its sample, this clonotype was seen many times. Sample time point: newly diagnosed GD, antithyroid drugs for less than 3 months. PBMCs were the source of the RNA used for TCR sequencing. Building of the TCR beta libraries involved iRepertoire HTBI primers and Arm-PCR of CDR3 regions. TCRdb independently ran MiXCR on the multiplex PCR reads; one entry per CDR3 protein. Among around 250,000 distinct CDR3 sequences listed, 18% were seen once. These same data were also listed under a study on T cells in Graves' hyperthyroidism and ophthalmopathy.

The sequence came from a woman in her twenties or thirties with Graves disease. Specimen: peripheral blood mononuclear cells (PBMCs), collected at new diagnosis, from a patient treated with antithyroid drugs.

CDR3 sequence: CASSFWEASQPQHF. DNA of the CDR3: TGTGCCAGCAGTTTCTGGGAAGCAAGTCAGCCCCAGCATTTT. The V gene is TRBV12-3 or TRBV12-4, the J gene TRBJ1-5; D unresolved. V was clipped by 3 bases and J by 6 bases, with 12 bases between them. The length of the CDR3 is 14 residues.